This is a list of T cell receptor beta chains from one sample in a study of cytomegalovirus exposure and HLA in healthy donors. Profiling relied on immunoSEQ multiplex PCR, and the TCRdb table lists in-frame clones only, not all of them. This sample carries roughly 140,000 clones, 82% of them seen once, and the ten largest clones take about 6.4%. Sequenced sample: PBMCs. Source of these receptors: a woman in her forties or fifties in good health and CMV-seropositive. Each CDR3 is given with its conserved first and last residue. Each record gives: J gene, V gene, CDR3 length, clone size, D gene, CDR3 protein, CDR3 DNA. A D gene is named only where the DNA matches it firmly. Clone size is given for some rows only: seen once, a few or many times, or a class if the clone is expanded.

TRBJ2-1 TRBV27 15 - TRBD2 CASSPGLAGDNEQFF TGTGCCAGCAGCCCAGGACTAGCGGGGGACAATGAGCAGTTCTTC
TRBJ1-6 TRBV27 15 - TRBD1 CASSIQGAQNSPLHF TGTGCCAGCAGTATCCAGGGGGCTCAGAATTCACCCCTCCACTTT
TRBJ1-5 TRBV4-1 14 few - CASSQDQGLQPQHF TGCGCCAGCAGCCAAGATCAGGGGCTTCAGCCCCAGCATTTT
TRBJ2-3 TRBV27 15 - TRBD2 CASSPTSGGTDTQYF TGTGCCAGCAGCCCGACTAGCGGAGGAACAGATACGCAGTATTTT
TRBJ1-1 TRBV19 20 - TRBD1 CASSIGAIGQGVVLSTEAFF TGTGCCAGTAGTATAGGGGCCATCGGACAGGGAGTCGTACTGAGCACTGAAGCTTTCTTT
TRBJ1-2 TRBV6-5 13 - TRBD1 CASSPDRDYGYTF TGTGCCAGCAGCCCCGACAGGGACTATGGCTACACCTTC
TRBJ2-3 TRBV25-1 17 - - CASSAIIHGSGADTQYF TGTGCCAGCAGTGCCATAATTCACGGATCGGGGGCAGATACGCAGTATTTT
TRBJ2-7 TRBV5-1 13 few - CASSFSGRGEQYF TGCGCCAGCAGCTTTAGCGGACGGGGCGAGCAGTACTTC
TRBJ2-1 TRBV15 13 - TRBD2 CATSERGHNEQFF TGTGCCACCAGCGAGCGGGGACACAATGAGCAGTTCTTC
TRBJ1-5 TRBV29-1 13 - - CSVATGHNQPQHF TGCAGCGTTGCTACAGGGCACAATCAGCCCCAGCATTTT
TRBJ2-1 TRBV10-3 18 - TRBD2 CAISESIAGLGSYNEQFF TGTGCCATCAGTGAGTCGATTGCAGGACTAGGTTCCTACAATGAGCAGTTCTTC
TRBJ1-1 TRBV11-2 19 - - CASSYTLGQGSALNTEAFF TGTGCCAGCAGCTATACCCTTGGGCAGGGGAGTGCGCTTAACACTGAAGCTTTCTTT
TRBJ2-7 TRBV15 22 - TRBD1 CATTPGRLTGQGAQRLFIEQYF TGTGCCACCACCCCAGGTCGTCTTACGGGACAGGGGGCGCAAAGGTTATTCATCGAGCAGTACTTC
TRBJ2-4 TRBV27 21 - TRBD2 CASSSSSTTSGGRLAKNIQYF TGTGCCAGCAGTTCGTCCTCAACGACTAGCGGGGGGCGTCTAGCCAAAAACATTCAGTACTTC
TRBJ1-4 TRBV19 15 - - CASGLNRATNEKLFF TGTGCCAGTGGGTTAAACAGGGCAACTAATGAAAAACTGTTTTTT
TRBJ1-2 TRBV30 12 - - CACGQPQYGYTF TGTGCCTGTGGACAACCTCAATATGGCTACACCTTC
TRBJ2-7 TRBV5-8 15 - TRBD1 CASSPRTGKRREQYF TGTGCCAGCAGCCCAAGGACAGGGAAAAGACGCGAGCAGTACTTC
TRBJ2-3 TRBV11-2 16 - TRBD2 CASSLEAGVSTDTQYF TGTGCCAGCAGCTTAGAGGCGGGGGTTAGCACAGATACGCAGTATTTT
TRBJ1-4 TRBV9 15 - - CASSVGGAKAEKLFF TGTGCCAGCAGCGTAGGTGGGGCAAAGGCTGAAAAACTGTTTTTT
TRBJ2-2 TRBV2 12 - - CASSGNPGELFF TGTGCCAGCTCTGGCAACCCCGGGGAGCTGTTTTTT
TRBJ1-3 TRBV29-1 13 - - CSVDSGAGNTIYF TGCAGCGTTGATTCGGGAGCTGGAAACACCATATATTTT
TRBJ2-7 TRBV7-2 13 few TRBD1 CASTDRAGYEQYF TGTGCCAGCACTGACAGGGCTGGCTACGAGCAGTACTTC
TRBJ2-7 TRBV18 14 - TRBD1 CASSPRTGGYEQYF TGTGCCAGCTCACCAAGGACAGGGGGCTACGAGCAGTACTTC
TRBJ2-7 TRBV6-5 15 - TRBD1 CASSLGTGGTYEQYF TGTGCCAGCAGTTTAGGGACAGGGGGCACGTACGAGCAGTACTTC
TRBJ1-2 TRBV19 13 - TRBD1 CASVRPGGYGYTF TGTGCCAGTGTGCGGCCAGGGGGGTATGGCTACACCTTC
TRBJ1-3 TRBV11-2 18 once TRBD1 CASSLALSGQGSGNTIYF TGTGCCAGCAGCTTAGCCCTTTCCGGACAGGGCTCTGGAAACACCATATATTTT
TRBJ1-6 TRBV6-6 15 - - CASSIQGNPNSPLHF TGTGCCAGCAGTATACAGGGCAATCCAAATTCACCCCTCCACTTT
TRBJ2-3 TRBV5-1 15 - TRBD1 CASRQRQGQGDTQYF TGCGCCAGCAGACAACGACAGGGACAGGGAGATACGCAGTATTTT
TRBJ2-1 TRBV27 15 - TRBD2 CASNPSGGSLNEQFF TGTGCCAGCAATCCTAGCGGGGGGAGTTTAAATGAGCAGTTCTTC
TRBJ1-5 TRBV27 14 - TRBD1 CASRRQGGVVPQHF TGTGCCAGCAGGAGACAGGGCGGGGTGGTCCCCCAGCATTTT
TRBJ1-3 TRBV4-3 17 once TRBD1 CASSQDFPQGYGNTIYF TGCGCCAGCAGCCAAGATTTTCCACAGGGGTACGGAAACACCATATATTTT
TRBJ2-1 TRBV5-5 14 few - CASSPGDAYNEQFF TGTGCCAGCAGCCCAGGGGACGCCTACAATGAGCAGTTCTTC
TRBJ2-7 TRBV14 17 few TRBD1 CASSLSGTGANHDEQYF TGTGCCAGCAGCCTCTCCGGGACAGGGGCCAACCACGACGAGCAGTACTTC
TRBJ1-5 TRBV5-6 15 - - CASSLGLQGNQPQHF TGTGCCAGCAGCTTGGGCCTCCAGGGCAATCAGCCCCAGCATTTT